This T cell receptor beta chain emerged from a study of memory CD4+ T cells and cytomegalovirus serostatus. The repertoire was sequenced with immunoSEQ multiplex PCR; TCRdb's copy has only in-frame clones and lacks some. The table records under 55,000 clones, approximately 82% of them present only once. The sort gate was single viable CD3+CD4+CD8-CD45RO+ cells for memory CD4+ T cells. The sample consisted of memory CD4+ T cells from blood. This sequence was found in an adult in good health and CMV-seropositive.

CDR3 residues: CASSFNPSTDTQYF. CDR3 in DNA: TGTGCCAGCAGCTTTAATCCTAGCACAGATACGCAGTATTTT. The rearrangement links TRBV7-2 to TRBJ2-3, with no clear D. Germline V lookup: CDR1 SGHTA, CDR2 FQGNSA. This CDR3 region has 14 residues. The V and J ends lost 3 bases and 0 bases respectively, with 7 bases between them.